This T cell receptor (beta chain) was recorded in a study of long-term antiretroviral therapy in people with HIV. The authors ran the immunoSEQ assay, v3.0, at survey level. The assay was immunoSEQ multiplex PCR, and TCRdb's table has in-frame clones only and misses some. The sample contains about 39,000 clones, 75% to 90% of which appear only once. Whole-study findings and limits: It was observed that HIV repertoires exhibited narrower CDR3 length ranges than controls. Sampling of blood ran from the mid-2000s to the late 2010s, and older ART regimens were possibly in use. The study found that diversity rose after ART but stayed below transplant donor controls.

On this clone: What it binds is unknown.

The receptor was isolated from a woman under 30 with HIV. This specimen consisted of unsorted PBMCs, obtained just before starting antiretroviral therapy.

The CDR3 DNA reads as TGTGCCATCGCGGGGACAGGGACCACCGGGGAGCTGTTTTTT. This sequence encodes CAIAGTGTTGELFF. This rearrangement joins TRBV10-3 to TRBJ2-2; 9 bases line up with TRBD1. The J segment lost 4 bases and the V segment lost 8 bases, leaving 5 bases of the junction unmatched. This CDR3 is built from 14 residues. Germline loops: CDR1 ENHRY, CDR2 SYGVKD.